This T cell receptor (beta chain) was sequenced during a study of technical replicates of blood from a handful of donors (dated by TCRdb to 2017 to 2019). CDR1 and CDR2 are read off the germline V gene as SGDLS and YYNGEE. V is pruned by 3 bases and J by 6 bases, leaving 5 bases of the junction without a gene match. The CDR3 spans 13 residues, from the cysteine through the phenylalanine. CDR3 DNA is the only sequence kept; it has 39 bases, read in frame from the first base. Notes on this clone: There is no known antigen for this receptor. Per-nucleotide qualities are absent, and no much larger clonotype sits a single base away.

Libraries were built with the immunoSEQ multiplex PCR assay. TCRdb's version of the immuneACCESS table is confined to in-frame rearrangements and falls short of the full clone set. An unresolved V gene accounts for under half of the shortfall where checked; the remainder is of unknown origin. This sample lists about 81,000 clones; almost 96% were detected once. The ten largest account for around 0.37% of the sample. The V and J segments used are TRBV9 and TRBJ1-2; 7 central nucleotides agree with TRBD1. This receptor was taken from a human donor in good health. Sequencing was done on a sample of T cells isolated from PBMCs. The DNA sequence is TGTGCCAGCAGCGCATCGACAGGGCATGGCTACACCTTC. It translates as CASSASTGHGYTF.